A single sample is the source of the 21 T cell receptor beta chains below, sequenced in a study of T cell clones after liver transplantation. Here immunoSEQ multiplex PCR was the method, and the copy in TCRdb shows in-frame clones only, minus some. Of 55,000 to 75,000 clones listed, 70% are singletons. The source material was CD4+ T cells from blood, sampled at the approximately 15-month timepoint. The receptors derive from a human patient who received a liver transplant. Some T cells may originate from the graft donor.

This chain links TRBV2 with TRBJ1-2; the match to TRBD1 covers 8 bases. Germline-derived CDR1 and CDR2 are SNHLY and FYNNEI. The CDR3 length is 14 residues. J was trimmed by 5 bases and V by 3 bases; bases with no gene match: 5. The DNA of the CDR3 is TGTGCCAGCAGTGAGGTTGGACAGGGTTATGGCTACACCTTC. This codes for CASSEVGQGYGYTF.

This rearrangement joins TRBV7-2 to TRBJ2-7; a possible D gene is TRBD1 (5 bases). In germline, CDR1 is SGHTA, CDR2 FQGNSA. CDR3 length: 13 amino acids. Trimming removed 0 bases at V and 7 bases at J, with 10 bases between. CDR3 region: CASSLAEAGEQYV. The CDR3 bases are TGTGCCAGCAGCTTAGCTGAGGCAGGGGAGCAGTACGTC.

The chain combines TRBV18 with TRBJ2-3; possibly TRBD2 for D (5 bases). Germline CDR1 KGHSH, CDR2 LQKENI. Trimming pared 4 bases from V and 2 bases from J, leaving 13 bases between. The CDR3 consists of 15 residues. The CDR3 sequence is CASSRGGSNTDTQYF. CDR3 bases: TGTGCCAGCTCACGCGGAGGTTCGAACACAGATACGCAGTATTTT.

The chain's CDR3 is CASSEGQLSNQPQHF. CDR3 in DNA: TGTGCCAGCAGTGAGGGACAACTTAGCAATCAGCCCCAGCATTTT. The rearrangement joins TRBV6-1 to TRBJ1-5, with D maybe TRBD1 (6 bases). Germline V gene lookup returns CDR1 MNHNS and CDR2 SASEGT. The V end was cut by 3 bases, the J end by 0 bases, with 9 bases between. The CDR3 extends over 15 amino acids.

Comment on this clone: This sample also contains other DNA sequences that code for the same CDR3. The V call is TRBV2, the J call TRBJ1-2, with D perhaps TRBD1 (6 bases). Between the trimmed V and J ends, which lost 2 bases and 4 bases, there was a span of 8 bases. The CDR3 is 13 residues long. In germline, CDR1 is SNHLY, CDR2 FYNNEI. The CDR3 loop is CASSERQVYGYTF. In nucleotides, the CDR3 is TGTGCCAGCAGTGAACGACAGGTCTATGGCTACACCTTC.

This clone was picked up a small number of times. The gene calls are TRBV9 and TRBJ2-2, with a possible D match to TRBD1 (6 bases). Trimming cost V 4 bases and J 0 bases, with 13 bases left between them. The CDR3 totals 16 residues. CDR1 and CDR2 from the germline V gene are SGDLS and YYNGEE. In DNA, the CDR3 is TGTGCCAGCAGCCCCCGCACAGGGTCGAACACCGGGGAGCTGTTTTTT. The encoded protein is CASSPRTGSNTGELFF. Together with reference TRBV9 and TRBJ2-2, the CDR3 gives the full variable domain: DSGVTQTPKHLITATGQRVTLRCSPRSGDLSVYWYQQSLDQGLQFLIQYYNGEERAKGNILERFSAQQFPDLHSELNLSSLELGDSALYFCASSPRTGSNTGELFFGEGSRLTVL.

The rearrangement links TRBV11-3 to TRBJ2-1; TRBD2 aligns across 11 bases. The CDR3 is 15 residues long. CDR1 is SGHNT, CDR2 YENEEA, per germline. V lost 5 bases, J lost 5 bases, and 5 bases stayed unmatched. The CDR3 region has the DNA TGTGCCAGCAGCACCGGGACTAGCGGCCACAATGAGCAGTTCTTC. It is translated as CASSTGTSGHNEQFF.

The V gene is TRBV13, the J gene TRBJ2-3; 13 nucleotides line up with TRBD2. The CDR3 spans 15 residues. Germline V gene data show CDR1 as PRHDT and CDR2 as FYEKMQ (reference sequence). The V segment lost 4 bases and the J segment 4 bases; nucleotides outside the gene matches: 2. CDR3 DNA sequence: TGTGCCAGCAGCTGGACTAGCGGGGGACCAGATACGCAGTATTTT. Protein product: CASSWTSGGPDTQYF.

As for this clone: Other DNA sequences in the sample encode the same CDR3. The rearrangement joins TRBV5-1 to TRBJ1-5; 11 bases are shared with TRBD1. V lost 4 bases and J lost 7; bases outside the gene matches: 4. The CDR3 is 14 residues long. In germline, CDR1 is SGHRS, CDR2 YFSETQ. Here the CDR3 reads CASSLGTGGQPQHF. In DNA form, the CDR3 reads TGCGCCAGCAGCCTAGGGACAGGGGGGCAGCCCCAGCATTTT.

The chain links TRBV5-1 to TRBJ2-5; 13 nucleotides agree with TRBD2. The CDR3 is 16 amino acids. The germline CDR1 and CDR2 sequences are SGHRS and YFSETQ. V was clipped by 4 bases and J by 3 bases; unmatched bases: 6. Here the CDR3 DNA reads TGCGCCAGCAGCCTAGGCGGACTAGCGGGAGAAGAGACCCAGTACTTC. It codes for CASSLGGLAGEETQYF.

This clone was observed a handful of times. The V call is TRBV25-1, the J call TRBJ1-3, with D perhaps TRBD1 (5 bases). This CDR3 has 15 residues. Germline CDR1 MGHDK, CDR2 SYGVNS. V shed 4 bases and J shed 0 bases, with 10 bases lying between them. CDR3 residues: CASSGGVGSGNTIYF. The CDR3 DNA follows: TGTGCCAGCAGTGGAGGGGTAGGCTCTGGAAACACCATATATTTT.

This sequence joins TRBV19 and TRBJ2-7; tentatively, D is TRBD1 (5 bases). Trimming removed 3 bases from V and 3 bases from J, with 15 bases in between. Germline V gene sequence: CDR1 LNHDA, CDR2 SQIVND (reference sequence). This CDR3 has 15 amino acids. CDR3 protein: CASSINQGNDYEQYF. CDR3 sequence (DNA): TGTGCCAGTAGTATCAACCAGGGTAACGACTACGAGCAGTACTTC.

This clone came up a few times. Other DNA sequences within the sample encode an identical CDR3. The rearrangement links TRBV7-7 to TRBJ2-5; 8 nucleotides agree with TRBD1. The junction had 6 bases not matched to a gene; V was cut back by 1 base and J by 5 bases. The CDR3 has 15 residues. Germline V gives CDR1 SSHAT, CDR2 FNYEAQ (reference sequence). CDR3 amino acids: CASSLDGQGGETQYF. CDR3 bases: TGTGCCAGCAGCTTAGACGGACAGGGTGGGGAGACCCAGTACTTC.

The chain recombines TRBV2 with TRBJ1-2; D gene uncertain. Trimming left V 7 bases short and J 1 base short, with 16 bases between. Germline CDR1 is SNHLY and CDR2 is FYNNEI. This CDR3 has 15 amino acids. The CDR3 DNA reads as TGTGCCAGCAACCCTGATGGAGCACTTAACTATGGCTACACCTTC. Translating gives CASNPDGALNYGYTF.

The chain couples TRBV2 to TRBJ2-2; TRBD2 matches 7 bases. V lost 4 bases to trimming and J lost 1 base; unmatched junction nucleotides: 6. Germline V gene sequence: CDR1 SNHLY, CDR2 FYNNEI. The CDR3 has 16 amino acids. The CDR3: CASSVSGGMNTGELFF. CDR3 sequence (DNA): TGTGCCAGCAGTGTGTCCGGGGGGATGAACACCGGGGAGCTGTTTTTT.

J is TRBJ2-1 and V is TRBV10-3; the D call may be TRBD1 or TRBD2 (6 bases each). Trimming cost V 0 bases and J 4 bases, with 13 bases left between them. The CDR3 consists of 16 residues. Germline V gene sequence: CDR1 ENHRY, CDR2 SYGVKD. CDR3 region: CAISESKGGTYNEQFF. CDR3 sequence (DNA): TGTGCCATCAGTGAGTCGAAGGGGGGAACTTACAATGAGCAGTTCTTC.

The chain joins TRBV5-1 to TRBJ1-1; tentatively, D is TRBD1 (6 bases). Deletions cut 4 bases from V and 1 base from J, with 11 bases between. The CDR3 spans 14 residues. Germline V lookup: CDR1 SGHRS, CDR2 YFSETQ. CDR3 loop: CASSNQGTNTEAFF. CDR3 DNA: TGCGCCAGCAGCAACCAGGGGACGAACACTGAAGCTTTCTTT. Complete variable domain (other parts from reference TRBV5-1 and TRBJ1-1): KAGVTQTPRYLIKTRGQQVTLSCSPISGHRSVSWYQQTPGQGLQFLFEYFSETQRNKGNFPGRFSGRQFSNSRSEMNVSTLELGDSALYLCASSNQGTNTEAFFGQGTRLTVV.

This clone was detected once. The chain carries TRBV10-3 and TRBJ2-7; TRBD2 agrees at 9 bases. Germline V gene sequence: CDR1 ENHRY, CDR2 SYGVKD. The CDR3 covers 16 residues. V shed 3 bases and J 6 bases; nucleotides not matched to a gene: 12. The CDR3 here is CAISDTLAGVVSEQYV. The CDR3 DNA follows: TGTGCCATCAGTGATACCTTAGCGGGAGTGGTTTCCGAGCAGTACGTC.

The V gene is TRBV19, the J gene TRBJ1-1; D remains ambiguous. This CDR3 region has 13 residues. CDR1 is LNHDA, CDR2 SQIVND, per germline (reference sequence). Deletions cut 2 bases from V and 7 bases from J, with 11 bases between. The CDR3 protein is CASSIKGPLEAFF. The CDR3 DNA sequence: TGTGCCAGTAGTATAAAAGGCCCCCTTGAAGCTTTCTTT.

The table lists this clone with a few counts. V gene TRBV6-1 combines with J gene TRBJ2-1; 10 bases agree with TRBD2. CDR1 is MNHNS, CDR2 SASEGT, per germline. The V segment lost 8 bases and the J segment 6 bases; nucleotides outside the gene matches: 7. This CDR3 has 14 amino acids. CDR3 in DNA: TGTGCCAGCGAAGCGGGGGGGACCGTCAATGAGCAGTTCTTC. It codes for CASEAGGTVNEQFF.

CDR3 coding DNA: TGCGCCAGCAGCCTCGGACAGGGTGGTACAGATACGCAGTATTTT. Its protein product is CASSLGQGGTDTQYF. V gene TRBV5-1 combines with J gene TRBJ2-3; 8 bases align to TRBD1. The germline CDR1 and CDR2 sequences are SGHRS and YFSETQ. Trimming cost V 4 bases and J 3 bases; bases outside gene matches: 7. There are 15 residues in the CDR3.